This entry concerns a single T cell receptor (beta chain). Its cognate antigen is unknown. Germline CDR1 SGDLS, CDR2 YYNGEE. The CDR3 extends over 16 amino acids. V lost 0 bases, J lost 0 bases, and 10 bases lay in between. Here immunoSEQ multiplex PCR was the method, and the copy in TCRdb shows in-frame clones only, minus some. This sample carries nearly 11,000 clones, roughly 82% of them seen once, and the ten largest clones take around 21%. This sample is part of a study of T cells in localized non-small cell lung cancer. General observations from the study: Out of the top 100 tumor clones, a median roughly 50 were seen in adjacent lung. Among blood samples, higher T cell density accompanied longer overall survival.

The receptor was isolated from a female donor over 55 with stage II lung adenocarcinoma. This sample comprised peripheral blood mononuclear cells, obtained before any cancer treatment. The chain couples TRBV9 to TRBJ1-3; D is ambiguous. In DNA, the CDR3 is TGTGCCAGCAGCGTAGCGTCCCAGAGCTCTGGAAACACCATATATTTT. Residues: CASSVASQSSGNTIYF.